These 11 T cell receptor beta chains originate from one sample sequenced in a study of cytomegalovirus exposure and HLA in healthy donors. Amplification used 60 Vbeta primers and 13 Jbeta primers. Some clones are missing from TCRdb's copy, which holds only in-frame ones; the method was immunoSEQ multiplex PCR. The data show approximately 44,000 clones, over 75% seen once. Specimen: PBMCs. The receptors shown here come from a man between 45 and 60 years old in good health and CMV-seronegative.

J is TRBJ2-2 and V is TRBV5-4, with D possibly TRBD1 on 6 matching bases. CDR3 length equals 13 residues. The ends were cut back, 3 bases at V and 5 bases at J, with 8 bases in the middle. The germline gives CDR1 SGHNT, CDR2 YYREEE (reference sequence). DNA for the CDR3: TGTGCCAGCAGCTCTGGACAGACCGGGGAGCTGTTTTTT. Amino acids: CASSSGQTGELFF.

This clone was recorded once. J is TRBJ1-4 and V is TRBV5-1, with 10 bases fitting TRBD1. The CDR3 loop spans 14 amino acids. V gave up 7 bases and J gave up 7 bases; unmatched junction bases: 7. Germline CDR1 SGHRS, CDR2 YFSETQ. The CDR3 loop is CASAPGQGIEKLFF. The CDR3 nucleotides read TGCGCCAGCGCCCCGGGACAGGGGATTGAAAAACTGTTTTTT.

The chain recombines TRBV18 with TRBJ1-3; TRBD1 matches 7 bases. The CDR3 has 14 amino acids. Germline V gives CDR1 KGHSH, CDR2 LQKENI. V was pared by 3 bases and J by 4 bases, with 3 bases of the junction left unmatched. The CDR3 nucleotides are TGTGCCAGCTCACCGGGACAGAGAGGAAACACCATATATTTT. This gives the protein CASSPGQRGNTIYF. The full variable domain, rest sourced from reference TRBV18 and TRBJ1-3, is NAGVMQNPRHLVRRRGQEARLRCSPMKGHSHVYWYRQLPEEGLKFMVYLQKENIIDESGMPKERFSAEFPKEGPSILRIQQVVRGDSAAYFCASSPGQRGNTIYFGEGSWLTVV.

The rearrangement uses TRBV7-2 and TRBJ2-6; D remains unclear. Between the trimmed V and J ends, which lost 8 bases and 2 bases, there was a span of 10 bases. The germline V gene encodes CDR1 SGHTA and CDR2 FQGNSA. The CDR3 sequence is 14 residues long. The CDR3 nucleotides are TGTGCCAGCGAATCGGTCCCTGGGGCCAACGTCCTGACTTTC. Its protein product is CASESVPGANVLTF.

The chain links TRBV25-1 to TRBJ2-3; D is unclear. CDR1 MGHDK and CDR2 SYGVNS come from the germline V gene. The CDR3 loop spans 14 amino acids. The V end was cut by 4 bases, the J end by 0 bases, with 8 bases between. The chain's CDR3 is CASSVSSSTDTQYF. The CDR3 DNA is TGTGCCAGCAGTGTGTCCTCTAGCACAGATACGCAGTATTTT.

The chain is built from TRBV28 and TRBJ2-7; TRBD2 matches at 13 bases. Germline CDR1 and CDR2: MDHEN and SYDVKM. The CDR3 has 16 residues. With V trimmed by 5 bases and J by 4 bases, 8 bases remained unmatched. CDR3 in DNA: TGTGCCAGCAGTCTCTGGACTAGCGGGAGAGGATACGAGCAGTACTTC. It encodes CASSLWTSGRGYEQYF.

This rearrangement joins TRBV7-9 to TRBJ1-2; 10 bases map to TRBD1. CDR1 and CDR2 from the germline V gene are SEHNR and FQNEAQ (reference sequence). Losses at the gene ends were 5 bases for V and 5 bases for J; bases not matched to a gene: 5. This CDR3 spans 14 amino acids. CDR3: CASSARQGAYGYTF. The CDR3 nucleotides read TGTGCCAGCAGCGCCCGACAGGGGGCATATGGCTACACCTTC.

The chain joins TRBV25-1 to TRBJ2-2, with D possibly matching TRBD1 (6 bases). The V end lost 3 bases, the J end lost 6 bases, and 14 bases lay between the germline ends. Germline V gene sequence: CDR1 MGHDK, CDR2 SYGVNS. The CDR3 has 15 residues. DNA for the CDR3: TGTGCCAGCAGTGAGGGGGCAGGGGCGGCCGGGGAGCTGTTTTTT. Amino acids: CASSEGAGAAGELFF.

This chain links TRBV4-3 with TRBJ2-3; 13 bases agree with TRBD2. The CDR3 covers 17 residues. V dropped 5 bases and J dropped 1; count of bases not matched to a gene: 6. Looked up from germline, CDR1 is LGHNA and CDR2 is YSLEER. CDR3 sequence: CASSRTSGRGGTDTQYF. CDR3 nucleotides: TGCGCCAGCAGCAGGACTAGCGGGAGAGGTGGCACAGATACGCAGTATTTT.

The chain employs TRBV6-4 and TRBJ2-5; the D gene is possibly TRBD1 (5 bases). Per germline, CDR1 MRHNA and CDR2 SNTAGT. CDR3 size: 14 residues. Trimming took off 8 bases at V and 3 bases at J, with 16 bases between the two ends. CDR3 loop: CASHVQGWEETQYF. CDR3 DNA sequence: TGTGCCAGCCATGTTCAGGGTTGGGAAGAGACCCAGTACTTC.

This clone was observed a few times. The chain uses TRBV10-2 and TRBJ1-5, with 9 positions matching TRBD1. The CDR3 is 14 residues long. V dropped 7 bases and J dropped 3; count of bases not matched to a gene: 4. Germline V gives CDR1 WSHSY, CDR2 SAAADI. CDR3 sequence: CASTRDRANQPQHF. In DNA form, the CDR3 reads TGCGCCAGCACTAGGGACAGGGCCAATCAGCCCCAGCATTTT.